The TCR beta chain under discussion was sequenced for a study of CD8 T cells in ankylosing spondylitis. Construction of TCR beta libraries was performed using quantitative 5'-RACE with molecular barcodes. TCRdb used MiXCR to reprocess the 5' RACE reads, holding one entry per CDR3 protein. In the table there are around 210,000 distinct CDR3 sequences, less than 9.5% of which are singletons. The sample holds a few counts of this clonotype. The V gene's germline CDR1 is SGHVT and CDR2 SQSDAQ. CDR3 length: 14 amino acids. The junction had 3 bases not matched to a gene; V was cut back by 3 bases and J by 2 bases.

The receptor was derived from a female donor with ankylosing spondylitis or in good health (not recorded which). Sequencing input: blood, either unsorted or a sorted T cell fraction (not recorded which). The chain carries TRBV7-4 and TRBJ2-7; TRBD2 matches 8 bases. The chain's CDR3 is CASSFTSGAYEQYF. The CDR3 region has the DNA TGTGCCAGCAGCTTTACTAGCGGAGCCTACGAGCAGTACTTC. The variable domain in full, with the rest retrieved from reference TRBV7-4 and TRBJ2-7, is GAGVSQSPRYKVAKRGRDVALRCDSISGHVTLYWYRQTLGQGSEVLTYSQSDAQRDKSGRPSGRFSAERPERSVSTLKIQRTEQGDSAVYLCASSFTSGAYEQYFGPGTRLTVT.